The 31 T cell receptor beta chains reported below all come from one sample, sequenced in a study of blood T cell repertoires in COVID-19. The protocol was immunoSEQ multiplex PCR, while the TCRdb copy is restricted to in-frame clones and leaves out a portion. Found here are roughly 230,000 clones, 65% to 85% of them singletons; the top ten hold more than 25%. Source material: peripheral blood. The receptors stem from a man aged 35-49 years with acute or convalescent COVID-19.

The genes are TRBV5-4 and TRBJ2-2, with D perhaps TRBD1 (5 bases). The ends were cut back, 0 bases at V and 5 bases at J, with 14 bases in the middle. This CDR3 has 16 residues. Germline V gives CDR1 SGHNT, CDR2 YYREEE (reference sequence). CDR3 amino acids: CASSLGQIRATGELFF. The CDR3 DNA follows: TGTGCCAGCAGCTTGGGCCAGATCAGGGCGACCGGGGAGCTGTTTTTT. The variable domain in full, with the rest retrieved from reference TRBV5-4 and TRBJ2-2, is ETGVTQSPTHLIKTRGQQVTLRCSSQSGHNTVSWYQQALGQGPQFIFQYYREEENGRGNFPPRFSGLQFPNYSSELNVNALELDDSALYLCASSLGQIRATGELFFGEGSRLTVL.

This chain joins TRBV2 and TRBJ1-4; D perhaps matches TRBD1 (5 bases). Trimming left V 10 bases short and J 3 bases short, with 15 bases between. The CDR3 extends over 14 amino acids. CDR1 SNHLY and CDR2 FYNNEI come from the germline V gene. CDR3 DNA sequence: TGTGCCAACAACCTGACAGTGTCTAATGAAAAACTGTTTTTT. Its translation is CANNLTVSNEKLFF. Combining the CDR3 with reference TRBV2 and TRBJ1-4 gives the whole variable domain EPEVTQTPSHQVTQMGQEVILRCVPISNHLYFYWYRQILGQKVEFLVSFYNNEISEKSEIFDDQFSVERPDGSNFTLKIRSTKLEDSAMYFCANNLTVSNEKLFFGSGTQLSVL.

The V gene is TRBV29-1, the J gene TRBJ2-6, with D uncertain. Per the germline V gene, CDR1 is SQVTM and CDR2 is ANQGSEA. Between the trimmed V and J ends, which lost 0 bases and 0 bases, there was a span of 9 bases. The CDR3 is 16 amino acids. The CDR3 sequence is CSVEETPSSGANVLTF. The CDR3 DNA reads TGCAGCGTTGAAGAGACACCGAGCTCTGGGGCCAACGTCCTGACTTTC.

The chain has TRBV30 and TRBJ1-2; weak D call: TRBD1 (5 bases). The germline CDR1 and CDR2 sequences are GTSNPN and SVGIG (reference sequence). There are 11 residues in the CDR3. Deletions cut 0 bases from V and 7 bases from J, with 6 bases between. DNA for the CDR3: TGTGCCTGGAGTGTACAGGCTGGCTACACCTTC. As protein: CAWSVQAGYTF.

V gene TRBV6-1 combines with J gene TRBJ2-6; tentatively, D is TRBD1 (5 bases). CDR1 MNHNS and CDR2 SASEGT come from the germline V gene. CDR3 length: 16 amino acids. Trimming pared 4 bases from V and 0 bases from J, leaving 10 bases between. The CDR3 DNA is TGTGCCAGCAGTGGACAGCTTTCCTCTGGGGCCAACGTCCTGACTTTC. The encoded protein is CASSGQLSSGANVLTF.

J is TRBJ1-5 and V is TRBV5-1, with D perhaps TRBD1 (5 bases). CDR1 and CDR2 (germline): SGHRS, YFSETQ. V lost 4 bases, J lost 4 bases, and 12 bases lay in between. This CDR3 spans 14 amino acids. The CDR3 region is CASSPGGGNQPQHF. CDR3 in DNA: TGCGCCAGCAGCCCGGGTGGGGGGAATCAGCCCCAGCATTTT.

V usage is TRBV7-9 and J usage is TRBJ1-4; 7 nucleotides align to TRBD1. CDR3 length: 16 residues. After removal of 5 bases from V and 6 bases from J, the junction contained 12 bases not matched to a gene. Germline loops: CDR1 SEHNR, CDR2 FQNEAQ (reference sequence). CDR3 coding DNA: TGTGCCAGCAGCCCTACAACAGGGGTGGCTGATGAAAAACTGTTTTTT. It encodes CASSPTTGVADEKLFF. Drawing the rest from reference TRBV7-9 and TRBJ1-4, the complete variable domain is DTGVSQNPRHKITKRGQNVTFRCDPISEHNRLYWYRQTLGQGPEFLTYFQNEAQLEKSRLLSDRFSAERPKGSFSTLEIQRTEQGDSAMYLCASSPTTGVADEKLFFGSGTQLSVL.

The gene calls are TRBV5-6 and TRBJ2-7; 7 nucleotides line up with TRBD1. The length of the CDR3 is 15 residues. Germline V lookup: CDR1 SGHDT, CDR2 YYEEEE. Unmatched junction bases numbered 4, after V lost 0 bases and J lost 1 base. The CDR3 protein is CASSLGQGMSYEQYF. DNA for the CDR3: TGTGCCAGCAGCTTGGGACAGGGTATGTCCTACGAGCAGTACTTC.

The chain combines TRBV7-9 with TRBJ1-2; 7 positions agree with TRBD1. Germline assignment: CDR1 SEHNR and CDR2 FQNEAQ (reference sequence). V was pared by 4 bases and J by 4 bases, with 9 bases of the junction left unmatched. The CDR3 totals 15 residues. The CDR3 DNA is TGTGCCAGCAGCTCGGACAGGTCCTTCTCCTATGGCTACACCTTC. This codes for CASSSDRSFSYGYTF.

The V call is TRBV28, the J call TRBJ1-3, with TRBD1 matching over 8 bases. Unmatched junction bases numbered 8, after V lost 7 bases and J lost 0 bases. There are 16 residues in the CDR3. Per the germline V gene, CDR1 is MDHEN and CDR2 is SYDVKM. CDR3 sequence: CASTLLTGASGNTIYF. The CDR3 nucleotides are TGTGCCAGCACCCTACTGACAGGGGCCTCTGGAAACACCATATATTTT. Looking up the rest from reference TRBV28 and TRBJ1-3 gives the full variable domain: DVKVTQSSRYLVKRTGEKVFLECVQDMDHENMFWYRQDPGLGLRLIYFSYDVKMKEKGDIPEGYSVSREKKERFSLILESASTNQTSMYLCASTLLTGASGNTIYFGEGSWLTVV.

This clone was seen just once. V and J are TRBV4-3 and TRBJ2-7; D perhaps matches TRBD2 (6 bases). Trimming cost V 0 bases and J 2 bases, with 11 bases left between them. Germline CDR1 LGHNA, CDR2 YSLEER. The CDR3 has 15 residues. In DNA, the CDR3 is TGCGCCAGCAGCCAAGAGCCGGGACTTCCCTACGAGCAGTACTTC. Amino acid sequence: CASSQEPGLPYEQYF.

The V and J genes are TRBV27 and TRBJ2-3; D unresolved. Trimming took 6 bases from V and 4 from J, leaving 8 bases between them. The CDR3 runs 12 residues. The germline gives CDR1 MNHEY, CDR2 SMNVEV (reference sequence). CDR3 in DNA: TGTGCCAGCAGCCCCCGCGCAGATACGCAGTATTTT. It yields the protein CASSPRADTQYF.

The V call is TRBV9, the J call TRBJ2-1, with D perhaps matching TRBD1 (5 bases). The V gene's germline CDR1 is SGDLS and CDR2 YYNGEE. The V end lost 3 bases, the J end lost 3 bases, and 7 bases lay between the germline ends. The CDR3 consists of 13 residues. CDR3 sequence (DNA): TGTGCCAGCAGCGCAAGGGGCTACAATGAGCAGTTCTTC. This encodes CASSARGYNEQFF.

This chain joins TRBV30 and TRBJ1-2; a possible D gene is TRBD1 (6 bases). The CDR3 contains 14 residues. Germline loops: CDR1 GTSNPN, CDR2 SVGIG (reference sequence). V dropped 1 base and J dropped 6 bases, with 15 bases sitting between them. CDR3 in amino acids: CAWSDGLKGDGYTF. The CDR3 DNA reads TGTGCCTGGAGTGACGGGCTTAAGGGGGATGGCTACACCTTC. The full variable domain, with the rest looked up from reference TRBV30 and TRBJ1-2, is SQTIHQWPATLVQPVGSPLSLECTVEGTSNPNLYWYRQAAGRGLQLLFYSVGIGQISSEVPQNLSASRPQDRQFILSSKKLLLSDSGFYLCAWSDGLKGDGYTFGSGTRLTVV.

This chain joins TRBV12-3 or TRBV12-4 and TRBJ1-2; D remains unclear. Trimming stripped 5 bases from V and 8 bases from J, with 15 bases between. This CDR3 is 13 amino acids long. The CDR3 loop reads CASSLDQLYGYTF. For the CDR3, the DNA is TGTGCCAGCAGTCTAGATCAACTGTACGGCTACACCTTC.

V gene TRBV13 combines with J gene TRBJ2-1, with 8 positions matching TRBD1. The CDR3 extends over 15 amino acids. Germline CDR1 reads PRHDT; CDR2 reads FYEKMQ (reference sequence). V shed 4 bases, J shed 1 base, and the junction held 3 bases outside the gene matches. CDR3 loop: CASSSRTGSYNEQFF. In DNA, the CDR3 is TGTGCCAGCAGCTCTAGGACAGGGTCCTACAATGAGCAGTTCTTC.

The V and J genes are TRBV4-1 and TRBJ2-1; D may be TRBD2 (6 bases). Germline CDR1 MGHRA, CDR2 YSYEKL. This CDR3 contains 13 residues. V lost 5 bases and J 9 bases, leaving 14 bases between the germline ends. The CDR3 is CASSATTSAEQFF. The DNA of the CDR3 is TGCGCCAGCAGCGCGACGACTAGTGCTGAGCAGTTCTTC.

The chain recombines TRBV7-2 with TRBJ2-3; D possibly corresponds to TRBD2 (6 bases). Germline V gene lookup returns CDR1 SGHTA and CDR2 FQGNSA. This CDR3 has 17 amino acids. V lost 3 bases, J lost 2 bases, and 18 bases lay in between. The DNA of the CDR3 is TGTGCCAGCAGCTTCACCCCCGTGGGGACTCTCACAGATACGCAGTATTTT. Translation: CASSFTPVGTLTDTQYF.

The V call is TRBV6-2 or TRBV6-3, the J call TRBJ1-2, with D perhaps matching TRBD1 (5 bases). Germline-derived CDR1 and CDR2 are MNHEY and SVGEGT. This CDR3 contains 14 residues. The V end lost 6 bases, the J end lost 8 bases, and 19 bases lay between the germline ends. CDR3 nucleotides: TGTGCCAGCAGGTACGGGGCAGGATCCCGGGGCTACACCTTC. This codes for CASRYGAGSRGYTF.

The chain employs TRBV5-1 and TRBJ2-1; 13 nucleotides match TRBD2. Germline V CDR1 and CDR2: SGHRS, YFSETQ. There are 19 residues in the CDR3. The V and J ends lost 4 bases and 3 bases, in that order; junction bases with no gene match: 13. The CDR3 nucleotides are TGCGCCAGCAGCAGCGGACTAGCGGGAGTTTTTGTCGGCTACAATGAGCAGTTCTTC. Protein sequence: CASSSGLAGVFVGYNEQFF.

The chain uses TRBV3-1 (or the pseudogene TRBV3-2) and TRBJ2-1; D may be TRBD1 (6 bases). V was shortened by 4 bases and J by 6 bases, with 13 bases between the two germline ends. The CDR3 runs 14 residues. CDR1 is LGHDT, CDR2 YNNKEL, per germline (reference sequence). CDR3 sequence reads: CASSPTRGGNEQFF. The CDR3 nucleotides are TGTGCCAGCAGCCCCACCAGAGGGGGCAATGAGCAGTTCTTC.

CDR3 protein: CASSEYWREINEQFF. CDR3 coding DNA: TGTGCCAGCAGTGAATACTGGCGGGAGATCAATGAGCAGTTCTTC. The chain combines TRBV25-1 with TRBJ2-1, with 7 bases lining up with TRBD2. Losses at the gene ends were 0 bases for V and 6 bases for J; bases not matched to a gene: 5. Germline CDR1 is MGHDK and CDR2 is SYGVNS. The CDR3 runs 15 residues.

This rearrangement joins TRBV7-3 to TRBJ2-1; 7 positions match TRBD2. Germline CDR1 reads SGHTA; CDR2 reads FQGTGA. The V gene end was trimmed by 1 base and the J gene end by 7 bases; junction bases not matched to a gene: 4. The CDR3 spans 14 residues. CDR3 nucleotides: TGTGCCAGCAGCTTAAGCGGGAGCTTAAATGAGCAGTTCTTC. It encodes CASSLSGSLNEQFF.

The chain combines TRBV25-1 with TRBJ2-1; 9 positions match TRBD1. V shed 5 bases and J 9 bases; nucleotides not matched to a gene: 8. This CDR3 contains 14 residues. Per germline, CDR1 MGHDK and CDR2 SYGVNS. CDR3: CASSPGQGFTEQFF. CDR3 DNA: TGTGCCAGCAGTCCGGGACAGGGTTTTACTGAGCAGTTCTTC.

This clone has a handful of counts. The rearrangement uses TRBV6-1 and TRBJ2-6; D is undetermined. The CDR3 is 15 amino acids. V was shortened by 1 base and J by 6 bases, with 10 bases between the two germline ends. Germline assignment: CDR1 MNHNS and CDR2 SASEGT. CDR3 sequence reads: CASSEGGITANVLTF. The CDR3 DNA is TGTGCCAGCAGTGAAGGTGGCATTACGGCCAACGTCCTGACTTTC.

This rearrangement joins TRBV4-1 to TRBJ1-1; 7 bases line up with TRBD1. Per the germline V gene, CDR1 is MGHRA and CDR2 is YSYEKL. V lost 6 bases, J lost 1 base, and 20 bases stayed unmatched. The CDR3 contains 19 residues. The CDR3 here is CASRTRTGRAGGANTEAFF. The CDR3 coding sequence is TGCGCCAGCAGGACTCGGACAGGCCGCGCCGGGGGGGCGAACACTGAAGCTTTCTTT.

This chain uses TRBV19 with TRBJ2-1; 7 positions agree with TRBD1. V lost 1 base and J lost 0; bases outside the gene matches: 9. This CDR3 spans 18 amino acids. Germline assignment: CDR1 LNHDA and CDR2 SQIVND (reference sequence). The CDR3 reads CASSIVRDRRGSYNEQFF. Here the CDR3 DNA reads TGTGCCAGTAGTATAGTACGGGACAGAAGAGGCTCCTACAATGAGCAGTTCTTC.

The rearrangement joins TRBV2 to TRBJ2-3; the D gene is possibly TRBD2 (6 bases). Germline-derived CDR1 and CDR2 are SNHLY and FYNNEI. V was cut by 6 bases and J by 2 bases, with 12 bases left in between. CDR3 size: 14 residues. CDR3 sequence: CASRLAPDTDTQYF. The CDR3 DNA reads TGTGCCAGCAGGCTAGCGCCCGACACAGATACGCAGTATTTT.

The chain links TRBV12-3 or TRBV12-4 to TRBJ1-3; the D is unclear. CDR3 size: 12 residues. V was pared by 7 bases and J by 7 bases, with 11 bases between. Here the CDR3 DNA reads TGTGCCAGCACTACTCGGGTCAACACCATATATTTT. Translating gives CASTTRVNTIYF.

V and J are TRBV5-6 and TRBJ1-6; no firm D call. The CDR3 runs to 16 residues. The germline V and J ends were trimmed by 1 base and 4 bases, with 12 bases remaining between them. Looked up from germline, CDR1 is SGHDT and CDR2 is YYEEEE. CDR3 loop: CASSLYIAQYNSPLHF. The CDR3 nucleotides are TGTGCCAGCAGCTTGTACATAGCGCAATATAATTCACCCCTCCACTTT.

This clone was seen a single time. The CDR3 loop is CASSWIQGVGEKLFF. CDR3 in DNA: TGTGCCAGCAGTTGGATACAGGGGGTAGGCGAAAAACTGTTTTTT. The chain employs TRBV6-5 and TRBJ1-4; 8 bases map to TRBD1. Looked up from germline, CDR1 is MNHEY and CDR2 is SVGAGI. Trimming cost V 4 bases and J 8 bases; bases outside gene matches: 9. CDR3 length: 15 residues.